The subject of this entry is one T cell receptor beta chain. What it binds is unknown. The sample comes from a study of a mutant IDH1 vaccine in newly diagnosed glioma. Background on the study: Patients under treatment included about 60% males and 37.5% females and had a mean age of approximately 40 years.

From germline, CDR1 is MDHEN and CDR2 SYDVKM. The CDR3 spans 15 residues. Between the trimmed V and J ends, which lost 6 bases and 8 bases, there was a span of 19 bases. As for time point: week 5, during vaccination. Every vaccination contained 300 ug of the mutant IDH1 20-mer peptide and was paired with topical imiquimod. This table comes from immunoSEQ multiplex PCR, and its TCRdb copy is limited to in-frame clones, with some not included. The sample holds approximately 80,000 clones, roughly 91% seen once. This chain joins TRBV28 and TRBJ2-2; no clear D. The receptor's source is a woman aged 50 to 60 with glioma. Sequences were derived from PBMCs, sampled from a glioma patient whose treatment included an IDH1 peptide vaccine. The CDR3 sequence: CASSTHGRQTGELFF. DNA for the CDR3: TGTGCCAGCAGCACCCATGGCCGCCAAACTGGGGAGCTGTTTTTT.